This T cell receptor (beta chain) came from a study of blood T cells in healthy people across ages (dated by TCRdb to 2013 to 2016). About the study as a whole: In model experiments, template switching captured about one uniquely barcoded TCR beta cDNA molecule for every two T cells. Using deep sequencing normalized with unique cDNA molecular identifiers, the study measured how TCR beta repertoire diversity changes with age. Donors were grouped into four age groups: young (average about 15 years), middle-aged (39), aged (62) and long-lived (around 80). To avoid experimental bias, donors of different ages were spread randomly across the sequencing lanes. Two additional independent replicas of 1 million unique cDNA reads from the same blood draw were analyzed for two donors (one aged 18 to 30 and one aged 80 or older). The investigation overall reported the following: Total diversity estimates from one million sequenced T cells were considered lower bounds and underestimates. Because donor CMV infection status was unknown, age-related changes in expanded clonotypes were potentially confounded. Bulk unsorted PBMC profiling prevented conclusive comparison of naive and antigen-experienced compartments. The percentage of naive T cells measured by flow cytometry correlated strongly with observed TCR beta diversity. The long-lived group showed more naive CD4+ T cells, fewer expanded clones and increased TCR diversity than the aged group, suggesting age selection. Observed TCR beta diversity per million T cells fell roughly linearly with age, and a significant reduction was already apparent by age around 39.

Library preparation employed 5' RACE. The run used an Illumina HiSeq 2500. The second PCR ran for about 7 to 11 cycles and used a J-beta primer mix along with a sample-barcoded 5' primer. A template-switch 5' adaptor carrying 12 random nucleotides introduced a unique molecular identifier onto each TCR beta cDNA molecule. Each sample yielded at least 3 million CDR3-containing paired-end reads. First-strand cDNA synthesis was performed from all RNA using the Mint cDNA synthesis kit, with priming by a TRBC-specific oligonucleotide. Following uracil-DNA glycosylase treatment, all cDNA underwent a first 18-cycle PCR with the universal primers M1SS and BC2_uni_R. In the paper's pipeline: Normalization of each sample was performed by random selection of 1 million high-quality reads, each carrying a distinct molecular identifier. Instead of being binned into consensus sequences, reads that shared molecular identifiers were thrown out. MiTCR, with a Q25 quality threshold and the strictest error-elimination algorithm, was used for CDR3 identification, clonotype clustering and error correction. A nonparametric unseen species model with Euler transformation was used to estimate lower-bound total TCR beta diversity. Through fastp at Q25 and MiXCR, TCRdb rebuilt clones from the public reads, retaining in-frame beta chains. CDR3 protein duplicates are merged, each entry listing the most common genes and DNA. TCRdb's processing, not the study's, gives the V and J calls here. In this sample the table shows 650,000 to 700,000 distinct CDR3 sequences, approximately 52% of which occur a single time. The leading ten clones occupy 13% of the sample.

The 39 donors, aged about 6 to 100 years, were systemically healthy Caucasian individuals from Russia. Each donor gave 9.5 to 10 milliliters of peripheral blood, drawn into EDTA-treated Vacutainer tubes. Ficoll-Paque density-gradient centrifugation was used to isolate PBMCs, with at least 7 million obtained per sample. Total RNA, at least 6 micrograms per sample, was extracted from PBMCs with Trizol reagent. For every donor, an aliquot of PBMCs went through flow cytometry to measure the percentages of naive CD45RAhigh/CD27high T cells. As regards this clonotype: Its target antigen remains unknown. Base quality data are lacking; no much larger clone is found one base away.

Relative to germline, V is missing 3 bases and J is missing 7 bases, with 9 bases of the junction outside any gene match. The CDR3 goes from the cysteine to the phenylalanine over 16 residues. Only the CDR3 DNA is retained, 48 bases long and in frame from the first base. CDR1 and CDR2, looked up from the germline V gene, are ENHRY and SYGVKD. Rearrangement joined TRBV10-3 to TRBJ2-1; 10 middle bases align to TRBD1. The sample comprised blood. This receptor was identified in an elderly woman in good health. The DNA sequence follows: TGTGCCATCAGTGAATTGACAGGGGGCCCCCGTAATGAGCAGTTCTTC. It is translated as CAISELTGGPRNEQFF.